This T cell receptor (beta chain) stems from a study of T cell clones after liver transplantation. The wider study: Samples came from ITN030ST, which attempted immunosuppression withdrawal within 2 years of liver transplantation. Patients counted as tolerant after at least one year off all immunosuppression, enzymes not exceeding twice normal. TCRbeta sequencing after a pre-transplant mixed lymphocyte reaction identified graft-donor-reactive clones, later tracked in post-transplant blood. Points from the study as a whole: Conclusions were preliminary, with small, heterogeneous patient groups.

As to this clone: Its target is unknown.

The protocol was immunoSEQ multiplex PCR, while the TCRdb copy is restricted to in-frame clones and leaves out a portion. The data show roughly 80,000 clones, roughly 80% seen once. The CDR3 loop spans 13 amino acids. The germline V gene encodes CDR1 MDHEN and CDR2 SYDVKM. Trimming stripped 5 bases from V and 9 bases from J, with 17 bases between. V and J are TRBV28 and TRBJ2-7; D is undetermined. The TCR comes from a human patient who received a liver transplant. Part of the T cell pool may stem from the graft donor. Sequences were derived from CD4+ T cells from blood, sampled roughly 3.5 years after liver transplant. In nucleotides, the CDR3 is TGTGCCAGCAGTACACCCGGGTTGGTGGGGCAGTACTTC. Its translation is CASSTPGLVGQYF.